Below, one TCR beta chain is given with its context. This entry comes from a study of blood T cell repertoires in COVID-19. The overall study: Nucleic acid was either cDNA or gDNA, and it came from T cells, B-cell-depleted T cells, or PBMCs.

The protocol was immunoSEQ multiplex PCR, while the TCRdb copy is restricted to in-frame clones and leaves out a portion. The table shows some 150,000 clones, with around 81% occurring only once. Per the germline V gene, CDR1 is SGHNT and CDR2 is YYREEE (reference sequence). This CDR3 has 15 residues. V trimming: 3 bases; J trimming: 0 bases; junction bases outside the gene matches: 3. Material: peripheral blood. V and J are TRBV5-4 and TRBJ2-3, with 8 bases fitting TRBD2. This TCR was sampled from a human donor in a cohort sampled during active COVID-19. The CDR3, as DNA: TGTGCCAGCAGCTCGGGGGGGCCGAGCACAGATACGCAGTATTTT. It yields the protein CASSSGGPSTDTQYF.